The present entry profiles one T cell receptor (beta chain) with its context. As yet, its antigen is unknown. The table came from immunoSEQ multiplex PCR; TCRdb's copy has only in-frame clones and leaves some out. This table lists around 20,000 clones. The data were taken from a study of T cells in women clearing cervical HPV infection. Turning to the study itself: Controls gave blood once infection was undetectable; cases at lesion identification.

Study observations and caveats: Timing of associations relative to infection is unclear; T-cell subsets were not isolated.

The sequence was collected from a woman aged 18-70 years with a cervical HPV16 infection that either progressed to CIN3+ or cleared (not recorded which). The specimen sequenced was blood buffy coat.

The DNA read from the CDR3 is TGTGCCAGCAGAGGACAGGGGAGCACTGAA. The encoded protein is CASRGQGSTE. The CDR3 as a whole reads CASRGQGSTEAFF. V and J are TRBV7-9 and TRBJ1-1; TRBD1 agrees at 9 bases. From the germline J gene comes the end of the CDR3, since the read stops 3 residues before it. V shed 6 bases and J 4 bases; nucleotides not matched to a gene: 3. This CDR3 is built from 13 residues. CDR1 SEHNR and CDR2 FQNEAQ come from the germline V gene (reference sequence).